This T cell receptor beta chain was identified during a study of blood T cell repertoires in COVID-19. The CDR3 is 14 residues long. Germline V CDR1 and CDR2: SGHRS, YFSETQ. Trimming took 0 bases from V and 2 from J; bases not matched to a gene: 2. Produced via immunoSEQ multiplex PCR; TCRdb's table is partial and in-frame only. The sample shows 65,000 to 85,000 clones, 80% to 90% of them seen only once. Specimen: peripheral blood. The receptor's source is a man aged 50-59 years with active COVID-19. The chain is built from TRBV5-1 and TRBJ2-7; 7 nucleotides align to TRBD1. The CDR3 coding sequence is TGCGCCAGCAGCTTGGGGCAGGGGGCCTACGAGCAGTACTTC. Residues: CASSLGQGAYEQYF.